A single sample gave rise to the 23 T cell receptor beta chains below, sequenced in a study of blood T cells in healthy people across ages (dated by TCRdb to about 2015). Library creation used 5' RACE. The run used an Illumina HiSeq 2500. A second roughly 7 to 11 cycle PCR used a sample-barcoded 5' primer and a J-beta primer mix. Using fastp trimming at Q25 and MiXCR clonotype assembly, TCRdb reanalyzed the public sequencing data and kept in-frame beta chains. CDR3 protein sequences are deduplicated, and each keeps its most common genes and DNA. In this sample the table shows 450,000 to 700,000 distinct CDR3 sequences, 25% to 30% of which occur a single time. Roughly 18% of the sample is in the top ten clones. What was sequenced was blood. These receptors originate from a woman between 65 and 79 years old in good health.

The chain uses TRBV7-2 and TRBJ2-7; D gene ambiguous. Germline V gene sequence: CDR1 SGHTA, CDR2 FQGNSA. The length of the CDR3 is 15 residues. V was pared by 2 bases and J by 2 bases, with 13 bases between. The CDR3 region has the DNA TGTGCCAGCAGCTTATCCAGTACAGTCACCTACGAGCAGTACTTC. Encoded protein: CASSLSSTVTYEQYF.

The chain recombines TRBV29-1 with TRBJ2-5; 7 bases map to TRBD1. CDR3 length: 13 residues. Unmatched junction bases numbered 8, after V lost 4 bases and J lost 6 bases. Germline V gene lookup returns CDR1 SQVTM and CDR2 ANQGSEA. The CDR3 bases are TGCAGCGTTGGAGAGGGGGCTGGAAAGACCCAGTACTTC. Translated, it gives CSVGEGAGKTQYF.

This clonotype was detected only a few times. A much larger clone differs by one base, so this may be a read error. V gene TRBV6-6 combines with J gene TRBJ2-5; unclear D gene. CDR1 and CDR2 from the germline V gene are MNHNY and SVGAGI (reference sequence). The CDR3 extends over 12 amino acids. Trimming took off 0 bases at V and 4 bases at J, with 3 bases between the two ends. As DNA, the CDR3 is TGTGCCAGCAGTTACTCGGTAGAGACCCAGTACTTC. Its protein product is CASSYSVETQYF.

This clonotype showed up many times. The rearrangement links TRBV5-1 to TRBJ2-5; D is undetermined. The V gene's germline CDR1 is SGHRS and CDR2 YFSETQ. Trimming took 3 bases from V and 5 from J, leaving 8 bases between them. The CDR3 is 12 residues long. The CDR3 bases are TGCGCCAGCAGCTCCACCCTCGAGACCCAGTACTTC. Its translation is CASSSTLETQYF.

This clonotype was detected a few times. The chain uses TRBV20-1 and TRBJ2-3; 16 nucleotides agree with TRBD2. V gave up 5 bases and J gave up 3 bases; unmatched junction bases: 11. Germline assignment: CDR1 DFQATT and CDR2 SNEGSKA (reference sequence). CDR3 length: 18 residues. CDR3 loop: CSAGRGLAGGPGTDTQYF. The CDR3 nucleotides read TGCAGTGCTGGCCGGGGACTAGCGGGGGGGCCTGGTACAGATACGCAGTATTTT.

V is TRBV7-6 and J is TRBJ1-4; no reliable D call. V lost 5 bases to trimming and J lost 12 bases, with 10 bases between them. The CDR3 has 11 amino acids. Germline loops: CDR1 SGHVS, CDR2 FNYEAQ. The CDR3 nucleotides read TGTGCCAGCAGCCCGGGGAGAGAACTGTTTTTT. Its protein product is CASSPGRELFF.

This clonotype was seen repeatedly, ten times or more. V usage is TRBV7-7 and J usage is TRBJ2-7; D remains ambiguous. Germline V lookup: CDR1 SSHAT, CDR2 FNYEAQ (reference sequence). V lost 5 bases, J lost 0 bases, and 11 bases lay in between. The CDR3 length is 14 residues. This CDR3 is CASSPSAGSYEQYF. CDR3 sequence (DNA): TGTGCCAGCAGCCCCTCGGCTGGCTCCTACGAGCAGTACTTC.

Only a few counts were recorded for this clonotype. The chain joins TRBV12-3 or TRBV12-4 to TRBJ1-1; D not certain. V was shortened by 4 bases and J by 4 bases, with 10 bases between the two germline ends. This CDR3 has 13 amino acids. The CDR3 sequence: CASSYAVSTEAFF. Written as DNA, the CDR3 is TGTGCCAGCAGTTATGCGGTCAGCACTGAAGCTTTCTTT.

This clonotype was detected a few times. The chain carries TRBV29-1 and TRBJ1-1; 8 bases align to TRBD1. Trimming removed 0 bases from V and 2 bases from J; junction bases left unmatched: 5. The CDR3 runs to 15 residues. Germline-derived CDR1 and CDR2 are SQVTM and ANQGSEA. In DNA, the CDR3 is TGCAGCGTTGAAGACCCGGACAGGGTAAACACTGAAGCTTTCTTT. Translating it yields CSVEDPDRVNTEAFF.

The V call is TRBV6-2 or TRBV6-3, the J call TRBJ2-1; D is undetermined. This CDR3 comprises 11 residues. V was trimmed by 5 bases and J by 8 bases, leaving 7 bases between them. Germline values: CDR1 MNHEY, CDR2 SVGEGT. The CDR3 DNA reads as TGTGCCAGCAGTGAGAGGTATGAGCAGTTCTTC. As protein: CASSERYEQFF.

The rearrangement joins TRBV12-3 or TRBV12-4 to TRBJ2-4, with a weak D call TRBD1 (6 bases). CDR3 length equals 14 residues. V gave up 6 bases and J gave up 4 bases, with 13 bases separating them. The CDR3 DNA is TGTGCCAGCAGGAACAGGGCCGCGAAAAACATTCAGTACTTC. Translating gives CASRNRAAKNIQYF.

There are a few counts of this clonotype. The rearrangement joins TRBV7-2 to TRBJ1-6; D may be TRBD1 (6 bases). This CDR3 spans 15 amino acids. The germline V and J ends were trimmed by 4 bases and 7 bases, with 14 bases remaining between them. CDR1 and CDR2 (germline): SGHTA, FQGNSA. This chain's CDR3 is CASSSSDRRNSPLHF. CDR3 sequence (DNA): TGTGCCAGCAGCTCATCTGACAGGAGAAATTCACCCCTCCACTTT.

The chain recombines TRBV7-9 with TRBJ2-7; 12 bases map to TRBD2. The end of the DNA fits TRBJ2-1 better, so the J call may be wrong. The CDR3 is 16 amino acids. CDR1 and CDR2 (germline): SEHNR, FQNEAQ (reference sequence). The CDR3 bases are TGTGCCAGCAGCCGAACCTCTAGCGGGGGGGTGGCTGAGCAGTTCTTC. Residues: CASSRTSSGGVAEQFF.

In the case of this clonotype: Its ends do not fully match the called genes, so a read error is possible. In DNA form, the CDR3 reads TGCGCCAACAGCTTTGTCGGAAAGGCGACAGATACGCAGTATTTT. Amino acid sequence: CANSFVGKATDTQYF. The chain links TRBV5-1 to TRBJ2-3; D not certain. The CDR3 totals 15 residues. The germline CDR1 and CDR2 sequences are SGHRS and YFSETQ.

This chain connects TRBV29-1 to TRBJ1-1; 7 nucleotides line up with TRBD1. CDR1 and CDR2 from the germline V gene are SQVTM and ANQGSEA. Germline trimming cut 2 bases from V and 4 bases from J; bases unmatched to any gene: 4. This CDR3 is 13 amino acids long. The CDR3 coding sequence is TGCAGCGTTGAACAGGGGGGTGGCACTGAAGCTTTCTTT. This translates into CSVEQGGGTEAFF.

The chain joins TRBV9 to TRBJ1-2; D is unclear. Trimming left V 4 bases short and J 3 bases short, with 13 bases between. From germline, CDR1 is SGDLS and CDR2 YYNGEE. The CDR3 is 14 residues long. CDR3 nucleotides: TGTGCCAGCAGCCCCCAGCCTGGGGACTATGGCTACACCTTC. This codes for CASSPQPGDYGYTF. Full variable domain (rest looked up from reference TRBV9 and TRBJ1-2): DSGVTQTPKHLITATGQRVTLRCSPRSGDLSVYWYQQSLDQGLQFLIQYYNGEERAKGNILERFSAQQFPDLHSELNLSSLELGDSALYFCASSPQPGDYGYTFGSGTRLTVV.

This chain links TRBV20-1 with TRBJ1-1; unclear D gene. CDR1 is DFQATT, CDR2 SNEGSKA, per germline (reference sequence). V was clipped by 0 bases and J by 6 bases, with 11 bases between them. The CDR3 spans 13 residues. The CDR3 DNA reads TGCAGTGCTAGAGATTGGAAAGCGGCTGAAGCTTTCTTT. Its protein is CSARDWKAAEAFF.

This clonotype has only a few counts. This chain connects TRBV6-1 to TRBJ2-5; D uncertain. The V end was cut by 4 bases, the J end by 1 base, with 4 bases between. CDR3 size: 12 residues. CDR1 MNHNS and CDR2 SASEGT come from the germline V gene. The CDR3 DNA reads as TGTGCCAGCAGTGTGGCCCAAGAGACCCAGTACTTC. As protein: CASSVAQETQYF.

The V and J genes are TRBV5-1 and TRBJ1-1, with 8 bases fitting TRBD1. The V segment lost 7 bases and the J segment 4 bases; nucleotides outside the gene matches: 12. The germline V gene has CDR1 SGHRS and CDR2 YFSETQ. The CDR3 spans 15 residues. This chain's CDR3 is CASGPRQGQGTEAFF. The CDR3 DNA sequence: TGCGCCAGCGGCCCCAGACAGGGGCAGGGCACTGAAGCTTTCTTT.

This chain joins TRBV18 and TRBJ2-6; 7 nucleotides match TRBD1. V lost 5 bases to trimming and J lost 0 bases; unmatched junction nucleotides: 7. Germline V gives CDR1 KGHSH, CDR2 LQKENI. This CDR3 contains 17 residues. As DNA, the CDR3 is TGTGCCAGCTCATCCCGGACAGGCCACTCTGGGGCCAACGTCCTGACTTTC. Its protein is CASSSRTGHSGANVLTF.

V gene TRBV4-3 combines with J gene TRBJ1-4; tentatively, D is TRBD1 (5 bases). The CDR3 sequence is 15 residues long. Trimming left V 4 bases short and J 3 bases short, with 12 bases between. From germline, CDR1 is LGHNA and CDR2 YSLEER. Written as DNA, the CDR3 is TGCGCCAGCAGCCTAACGACAGCTTCTAATGAAAAACTGTTTTTT. This encodes CASSLTTASNEKLFF.

This clonotype was counted between two and nine times. This chain joins TRBV11-2 and TRBJ2-5, with 12 bases fitting TRBD2. Judging by the DNA end, TRBJ2-7 fits better; the J call may be wrong. Per the germline V gene, CDR1 is SGHAT and CDR2 is FQNNGV. CDR3 size: 17 residues. The CDR3 DNA reads as TGTGCCAGCAGCTACACTAGCGGGGGGACCTTCTCCTACGAGCAGTACTTC. Protein: CASSYTSGGTFSYEQYF.

V and J are TRBV5-1 and TRBJ2-1; TRBD2 agrees at 7 bases. In germline, CDR1 is SGHRS, CDR2 YFSETQ. The CDR3 is 14 amino acids. With 6 bases clipped from V and 6 bases from J, the junction kept 9 bases outside the gene matches. CDR3 bases: TGCGCCAGCACTGACTTGTCGGGAGGCAATGAGCAGTTCTTC. Its protein product is CASTDLSGGNEQFF.